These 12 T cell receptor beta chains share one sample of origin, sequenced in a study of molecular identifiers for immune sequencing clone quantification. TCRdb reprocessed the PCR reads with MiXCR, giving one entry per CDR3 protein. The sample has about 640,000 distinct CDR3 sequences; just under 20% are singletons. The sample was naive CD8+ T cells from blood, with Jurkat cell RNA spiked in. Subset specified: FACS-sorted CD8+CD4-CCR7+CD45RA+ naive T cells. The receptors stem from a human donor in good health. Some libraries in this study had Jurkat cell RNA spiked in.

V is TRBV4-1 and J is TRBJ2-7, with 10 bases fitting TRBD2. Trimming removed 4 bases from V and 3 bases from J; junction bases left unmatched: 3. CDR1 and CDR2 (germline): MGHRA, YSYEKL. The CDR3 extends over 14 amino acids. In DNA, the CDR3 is TGCGCCAGCAGCCCTAGCGGGAGTATCTACGAGCAGTACTTC. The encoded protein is CASSPSGSIYEQYF.

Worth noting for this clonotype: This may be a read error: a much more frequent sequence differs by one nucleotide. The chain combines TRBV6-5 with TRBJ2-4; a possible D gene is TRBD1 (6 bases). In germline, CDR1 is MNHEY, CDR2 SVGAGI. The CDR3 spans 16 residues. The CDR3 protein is CAGSYSYRDTKNIQYF. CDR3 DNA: TGTGCCGGCAGTTACTCGTATAGGGACACCAAAAACATTCAGTACTTC.

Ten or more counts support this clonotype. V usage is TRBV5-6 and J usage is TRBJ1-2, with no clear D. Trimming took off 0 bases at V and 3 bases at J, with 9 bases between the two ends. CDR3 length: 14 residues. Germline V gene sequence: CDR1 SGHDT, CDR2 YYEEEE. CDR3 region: CASSLGWQYYGYTF. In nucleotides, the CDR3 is TGTGCCAGCAGCTTGGGATGGCAGTACTATGGCTACACCTTC.

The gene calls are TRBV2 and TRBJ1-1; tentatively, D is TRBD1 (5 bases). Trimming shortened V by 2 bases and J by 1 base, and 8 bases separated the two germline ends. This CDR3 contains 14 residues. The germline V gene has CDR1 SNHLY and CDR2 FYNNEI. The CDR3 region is CASSEYRRNTEAFF. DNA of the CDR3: TGTGCCAGCAGTGAATACAGGAGGAACACTGAAGCTTTCTTT. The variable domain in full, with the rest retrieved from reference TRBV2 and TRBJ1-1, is EPEVTQTPSHQVTQMGQEVILRCVPISNHLYFYWYRQILGQKVEFLVSFYNNEISEKSEIFDDQFSVERPDGSNFTLKIRSTKLEDSAMYFCASSEYRRNTEAFFGQGTRLTVV.

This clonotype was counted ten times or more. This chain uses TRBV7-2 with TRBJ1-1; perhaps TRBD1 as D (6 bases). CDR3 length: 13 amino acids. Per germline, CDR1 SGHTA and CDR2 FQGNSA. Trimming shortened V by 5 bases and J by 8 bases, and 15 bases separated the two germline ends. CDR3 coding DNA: TGTGCCAGCAGCATATACCAGGGGAACGAAGCTTTCTTT. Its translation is CASSIYQGNEAFF.

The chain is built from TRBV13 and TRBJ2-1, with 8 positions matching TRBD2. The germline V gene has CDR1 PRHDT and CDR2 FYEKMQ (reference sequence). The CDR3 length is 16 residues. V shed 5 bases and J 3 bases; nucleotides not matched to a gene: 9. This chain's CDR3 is CASSIFAGGLYNEQFF. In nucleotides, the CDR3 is TGTGCCAGCAGCATATTTGCGGGGGGACTCTACAATGAGCAGTTCTTC.

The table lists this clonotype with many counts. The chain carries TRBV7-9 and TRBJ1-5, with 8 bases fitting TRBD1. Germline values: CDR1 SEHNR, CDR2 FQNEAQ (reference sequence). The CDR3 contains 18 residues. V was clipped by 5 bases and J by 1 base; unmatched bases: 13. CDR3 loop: CASSANPTGGRSNQPQHF. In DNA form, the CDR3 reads TGTGCCAGCAGCGCAAACCCCACAGGGGGTCGGAGCAATCAGCCCCAGCATTTT.

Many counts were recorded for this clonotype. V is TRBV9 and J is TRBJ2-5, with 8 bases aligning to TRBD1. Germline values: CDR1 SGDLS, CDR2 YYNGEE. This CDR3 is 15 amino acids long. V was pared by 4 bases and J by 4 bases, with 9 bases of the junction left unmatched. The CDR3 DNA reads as TGTGCCAGCAGCCCATGGACAGGGTTTGTAGAGACCCAGTACTTC. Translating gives CASSPWTGFVETQYF.

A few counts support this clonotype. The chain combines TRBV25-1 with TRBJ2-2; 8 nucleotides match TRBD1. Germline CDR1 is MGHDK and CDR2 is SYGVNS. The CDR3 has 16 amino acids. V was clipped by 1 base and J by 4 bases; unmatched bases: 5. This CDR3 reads CASSEWTGYFTGELFF. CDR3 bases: TGTGCCAGCAGTGAATGGACAGGGTACTTCACCGGGGAGCTGTTTTTT.

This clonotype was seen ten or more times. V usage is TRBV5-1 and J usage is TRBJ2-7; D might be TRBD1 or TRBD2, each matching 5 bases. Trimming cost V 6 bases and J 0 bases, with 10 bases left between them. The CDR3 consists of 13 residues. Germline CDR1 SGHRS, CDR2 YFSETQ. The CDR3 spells CASKGTSSYEQYF. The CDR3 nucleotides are TGCGCCAGCAAAGGGACCTCCTCCTACGAGCAGTACTTC.

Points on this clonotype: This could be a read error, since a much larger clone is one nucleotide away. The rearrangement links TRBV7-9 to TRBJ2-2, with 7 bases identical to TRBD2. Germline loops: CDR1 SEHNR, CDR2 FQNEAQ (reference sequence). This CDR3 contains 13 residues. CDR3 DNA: TGTGCCAGCAGCTCCAGCGGGACCGGGAAGCTGTTTTTT. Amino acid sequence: CASSSSGTGKLFF.

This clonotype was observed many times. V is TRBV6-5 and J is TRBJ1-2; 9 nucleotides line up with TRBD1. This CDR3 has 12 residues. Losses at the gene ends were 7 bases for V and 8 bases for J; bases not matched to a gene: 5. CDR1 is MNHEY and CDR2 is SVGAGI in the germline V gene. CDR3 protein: CASISQGAGYTF. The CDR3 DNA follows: TGTGCCAGCATTTCACAGGGGGCGGGCTACACCTTC.